Listed below are T cell receptor beta chains from one sample, sequenced in a study of a mutant IDH1 vaccine in newly diagnosed glioma. The antigens of these receptors remain unknown. Sequencing was performed with immunoSEQ multiplex PCR; in TCRdb, only in-frame clones are kept and a portion is missing. Of some 38,000 clones listed, roughly 79% are singletons. The input for sequencing was PBMCs, taken from a glioma patient whose treatment included an IDH1 peptide vaccine. Receptors were obtained from a man aged 40-50 years with glioma. The CDR3 runs from the conserved cysteine through the conserved F or W. The D gene is left open where the match is weak. Where a row states a size, it is once, few, many or the class of an expanded clone; other rows omit it.

j_gene,d_gene,v_gene,abundance,CDR3nt,CDR3aa
TRBJ1-6,-,TRBV7-2,-,TGTGCCAGCAGCCCCCTCAGCGCTACTTTCTATAATTCACCCCTCCACTTT,CASSPLSATFYNSPLHF
TRBJ1-5,-,TRBV28,-,TGTGCCAGCAGTTATGCGACAGCGGCGCGGCCCCAGCATTTT,CASSYATAARPQHF
TRBJ2-5,TRBD2,TRBV18,once,TGTGCCAGCTCACCCCTTTCTAGCGGGAAAGCAGAGACCCAGTACTTC,CASSPLSSGKAETQYF
TRBJ1-1,-,TRBV10-3,-,TGTGCCATCAGTGAGTCGAAAGTTGCCAGAATGAACACTGAAGCTTTCTTT,CAISESKVARMNTEAFF
TRBJ2-3,-,TRBV9,-,TGTGCCAGCAGCGTAGACCCCAGGACCACAGATACGCAGTATTTT,CASSVDPRTTDTQYF
TRBJ2-5,TRBD2,TRBV27,-,TGTGCCAGCAAGGGACTAGCGGGGGGGCTGGAGACCCAGTACTTC,CASKGLAGGLETQYF
TRBJ2-3,-,TRBV5-4,-,TGTGCCAGCAGCTTGGGAGTTGGTGGGGGGCCCACAGATACGCAGTATTTT,CASSLGVGGGPTDTQYF
TRBJ2-5,-,TRBV2,-,TGTGCCAGCAGTGAAAGGGGGACGGTTCAAGAGACCCAGTACTTC,CASSERGTVQETQYF
TRBJ1-3,-,TRBV4-3,-,TGCGCCAGCAGCCGAGACCTTGGGGCTGGAAACACCATATATTTT,CASSRDLGAGNTIYF
TRBJ1-4,-,TRBV5-8,-,TGTGCCAGCAGCCGCGACGGGGGCGCCGGAGAAAAACTGTTTTTT,CASSRDGGAGEKLFF
TRBJ1-2,TRBD1,TRBV5-4,-,TGTGCCAGCAGTCGGACAGGGGGCAAGTATGGCTACACCTTC,CASSRTGGKYGYTF
TRBJ1-1,-,TRBV5-1,-,TGCGCCAGCAGCTTCGACGGATATGAAGCTTTCTTT,CASSFDGYEAFF
TRBJ1-1,-,TRBV5-1,medium-sized,TGCGCCAGCAGCTCCAAGGACAGCTTGAACACTGAAGCTTTCTTT,CASSSKDSLNTEAFF
TRBJ2-5,TRBD2,TRBV7-2,once,TGTGCCAGCAGCTTAGGGACTAGCGATGGGGGTGAGACCCAGTACTTC,CASSLGTSDGGETQYF
TRBJ2-3,-,TRBV9,-,TGTGCCAGCAGCGCGGCCAGCACAGATACGCAGTATTTT,CASSAASTDTQYF
TRBJ2-5,-,TRBV7-7,-,TGTGCTAGCAGCTTAGGAGGGCCGAGGGGGGAGACCCAGTACTTC,CASSLGGPRGETQYF
TRBJ2-3,-,TRBV2,-,TGTGCCAGCACCCGGGACGAGGGAGATACGCAGTATTTT,CASTRDEGDTQYF
TRBJ2-3,-,TRBV11-1,-,TGTGCCAGCAGCTTCGATTCAGGAGATCCAACAGATACGCAGTATTTT,CASSFDSGDPTDTQYF
TRBJ2-7,-,TRBV4-3,-,TGCGCCAGCAGCCAAACAAGAACCGGCCACGAGCAGTACTTC,CASSQTRTGHEQYF
TRBJ2-7,TRBD1,TRBV2,-,TGTGCCAGCAGTGAATTTATAGGACAGGGAGCCTACGAGCAGTACTTC,CASSEFIGQGAYEQYF
TRBJ2-7,-,TRBV18,-,TGTGCCAGCTCACCACCGTCCAGGTACGAGCAGTACTTC,CASSPPSRYEQYF
TRBJ1-3,-,TRBV6-9,-,TGTGCCAGCAGTAAGGACGGGATCTCTGGAAACACCATATATTTT,CASSKDGISGNTIYF
TRBJ1-5,TRBD1,TRBV28,-,TGTGCCAGCACCGTACAGGGGGCAGGTCAGCCCCAGCATTTT,CASTVQGAGQPQHF
TRBJ1-5,-,TRBV5-1,-,TGCGCCAGCAGCTTGGCCATCGGGGACCAGCCCCAGCATTTT,CASSLAIGDQPQHF
TRBJ2-1,-,TRBV5-1,-,TGCGCCAGCAGCGGCCGCACCGGGAGCGGCAATGAGCAGTTCTTC,CASSGRTGSGNEQFF
TRBJ2-2,-,TRBV28,-,TGTGCCAGCAGTTCACCCGGACTTACGAACACCGGGGAGCTGTTTTTT,CASSSPGLTNTGELFF
TRBJ1-4,-,TRBV28,-,TGTGCCAGCAGTTTACAGGGGCAGTGGGAAAAACTGTTTTTT,CASSLQGQWEKLFF
TRBJ1-5,-,TRBV7-2,-,TGTGCCAGCAGCTTAGTTTCGGGGGACAATCAGCCCCAGCATTTT,CASSLVSGDNQPQHF
TRBJ2-3,-,TRBV28,-,TGTGCCAGCAGCAAGGGGGGTAATACGCAGTATTTT,CASSKGGNTQYF
TRBJ2-3,-,TRBV9,once,TGTGCCAGCAGCGCCCTCAGCGGCACAGATACGCAGTATTTT,CASSALSGTDTQYF
TRBJ2-3,TRBD2,TRBV7-8,-,TGTGCCAGCAGCTTAGGGCTAGCGGGCTCAGACCCCGCCGAGTATTTT,CASSLGLAGSDPAEYF
TRBJ1-1,-,TRBV7-9,-,TGTGCCAGCAGCTCAACCCTCGCAGGCCTAATAATGAACACTGAAGCTTTCTTT,CASSSTLAGLIMNTEAFF
TRBJ2-1,TRBD2,TRBV29-1,-,TGCAGCGTTGAAGATCGGGGACTAGCGGGATTTAACTACAATGAGCAGTTCTTC,CSVEDRGLAGFNYNEQFF
TRBJ1-4,-,TRBV21-1,-,TGTGCCAGCAGCAAAAACTCCCGGAAGCGGGGGACTAATGAAAAACTGTTTTTT,CASSKNSRKRGTNEKLFF
TRBJ2-7,-,TRBV14,few,TGTGCCAGCAGCCAAGACAGTGTCTACGAGCAGTACTTC,CASSQDSVYEQYF
TRBJ2-7,TRBD1,TRBV7-9,-,TGTGCCAGCAGCTTAGAAGAGGGGACAGGGACCTACGAGCAGTACTTC,CASSLEEGTGTYEQYF
TRBJ2-7,TRBD2,TRBV5-1,-,TGCGCCAGCAGCTTGGAATGGTTCGGGGGGAGCTCCTACGAGCAGTACTTC,CASSLEWFGGSSYEQYF
TRBJ1-3,-,TRBV5-6,-,TGTGCCAGCAGCTTGGGTCCTCTCTCTGGAAACACCATATATTTT,CASSLGPLSGNTIYF
TRBJ1-2,-,TRBV14,-,TGTGCCAGCAGCCAAGATACCAAAAACTATGGCTACACCTTC,CASSQDTKNYGYTF
TRBJ1-5,-,TRBV19,once,TGTGCCAGTACCCTCGGGACCCCGAACCCTTATAGCAATCAGCCCCAGCATTTT,CASTLGTPNPYSNQPQHF
TRBJ2-1,-,TRBV18,-,TGTGCCAGCTCACCACCGGTTGGAATTAATGAGCAGTTCTTC,CASSPPVGINEQFF
TRBJ2-2,TRBD1,TRBV28,few,TGTGCCAGCAGTACAGGGGGCTGGAACACCGGGGAGCTGTTTTTT,CASSTGGWNTGELFF
TRBJ2-2,-,TRBV6-4,once,TGTGCCAGCAGTGACTCGGGGACCGGGGAGCTGTTTTTT,CASSDSGTGELFF
TRBJ2-3,TRBD2,TRBV7-8,-,TGTGCCAGCAGCCCCCGAACCGGGGGGGCCGCAGATACGCAGTATTTT,CASSPRTGGAADTQYF
TRBJ1-3,TRBD1,TRBV7-9,-,TGTGCCAGCAGCCTCGGGACAGCCTCTGGAAACACCATATATTTT,CASSLGTASGNTIYF
TRBJ2-5,TRBD2,TRBV5-4,-,TGTGCCAGCAGCTCCGGGGTCAGCGGGAGCGAGACCCAGTACTTC,CASSSGVSGSETQYF
TRBJ2-6,TRBD2,TRBV19,-,TGTGCCAGTAGTAAGGCTAGCGGGCGTCGTGGGGCCAACGTCCTGACTTTC,CASSKASGRRGANVLTF
TRBJ2-1,-,TRBV7-2,-,TGTGCCAGCAGCTTAGGGTTTGGGGAGCAGTTCTTC,CASSLGFGEQFF
TRBJ2-1,-,TRBV10-3,-,TGTGCCATCACATCGGGGGTTTACAATGAGCAGTTCTTC,CAITSGVYNEQFF
TRBJ2-7,-,TRBV18,-,TGTGCCAGCTCACCAACAAAAGGGTTTGGGCACGAGCAGTACTTC,CASSPTKGFGHEQYF
TRBJ2-1,-,TRBV5-1,-,TGCGCCAGCCATAGGACGTATGAAAGAGACAATGAGCAGTTCTTC,CASHRTYERDNEQFF
TRBJ1-4,-,TRBV5-1,-,TGCGCCAGCAGCTTGGGTGCAACTAATGAAAAACTGTTTTTT,CASSLGATNEKLFF